Given below is one T cell receptor beta chain in context. Its antigen is unknown. The data were obtained in a study of shared clonotypes between healthy human individuals. Study summary: The study enrolled a couple of women and three men aged 18 to 49. Three CD4 naive, three CD4 memory, two CD8 naive and one CD8 memory plate were used per donor. The study's findings and limits: Relative to memory subsets, naive subsets generally showed larger estimated richness.

Positive CCR7 selection of CD45RO-negative cells yielded the naive CD8 cells, and terminally differentiated effector memory CD45RA+ cells were excluded. It was around 190 ng DNA, 30,000 or so T cell genomes, that sorted-subset replicate PCRs used. Using immunoSEQ multiplex PCR, the repertoire was profiled, and TCRdb retains in-frame clones only, with some absent. The sample records 2 million to 2.5 million clones, 90% to 95% being singletons. V lost 4 bases and J lost 8; bases outside the gene matches: 12. Germline assignment: CDR1 MDHEN and CDR2 SYDVKM. The CDR3 consists of 16 residues. This sequence was found in a man in his late teens or twenties in good health. Some clones in this sample may be carry-over from other donors' samples. The material sequenced was naive CD8+ T cells from PBMCs. The chain uses TRBV28 and TRBJ2-2; 8 positions match TRBD2. Written as DNA, the CDR3 is TGTGCCAGCAGTTCCCCCCGGGAGGGTTTAACTGGGGAGCTGTTTTTT. It codes for CASSSPREGLTGELFF.